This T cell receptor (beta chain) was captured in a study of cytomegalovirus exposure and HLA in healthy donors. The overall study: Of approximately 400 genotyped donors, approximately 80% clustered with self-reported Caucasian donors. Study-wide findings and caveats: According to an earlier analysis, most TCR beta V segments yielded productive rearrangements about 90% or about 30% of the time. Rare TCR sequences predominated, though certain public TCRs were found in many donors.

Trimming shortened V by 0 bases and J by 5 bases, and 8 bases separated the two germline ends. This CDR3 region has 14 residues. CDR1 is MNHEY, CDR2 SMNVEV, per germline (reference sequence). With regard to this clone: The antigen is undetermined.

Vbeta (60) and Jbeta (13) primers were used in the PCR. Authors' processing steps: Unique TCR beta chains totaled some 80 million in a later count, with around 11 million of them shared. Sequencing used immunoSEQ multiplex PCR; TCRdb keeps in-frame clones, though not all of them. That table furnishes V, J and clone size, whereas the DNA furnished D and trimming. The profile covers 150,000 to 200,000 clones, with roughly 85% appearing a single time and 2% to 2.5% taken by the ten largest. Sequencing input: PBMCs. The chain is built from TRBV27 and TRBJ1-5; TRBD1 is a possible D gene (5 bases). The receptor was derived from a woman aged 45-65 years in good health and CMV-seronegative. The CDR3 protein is CASSLSGGDQPQHF. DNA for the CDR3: TGTGCCAGCAGTTTATCGGGGGGAGATCAGCCCCAGCATTTT.